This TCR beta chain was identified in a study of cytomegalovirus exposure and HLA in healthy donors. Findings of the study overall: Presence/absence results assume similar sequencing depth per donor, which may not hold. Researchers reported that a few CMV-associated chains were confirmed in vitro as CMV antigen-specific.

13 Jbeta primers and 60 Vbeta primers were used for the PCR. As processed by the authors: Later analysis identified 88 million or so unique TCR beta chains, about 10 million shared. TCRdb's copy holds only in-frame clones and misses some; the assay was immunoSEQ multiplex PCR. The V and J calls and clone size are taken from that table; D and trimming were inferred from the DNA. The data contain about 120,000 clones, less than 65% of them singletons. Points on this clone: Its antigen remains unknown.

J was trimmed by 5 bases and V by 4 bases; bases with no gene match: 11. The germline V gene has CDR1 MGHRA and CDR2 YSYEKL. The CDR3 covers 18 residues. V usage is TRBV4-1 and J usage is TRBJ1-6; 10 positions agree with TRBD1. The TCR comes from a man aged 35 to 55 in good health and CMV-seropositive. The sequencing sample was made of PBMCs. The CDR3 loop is CASSRTGGITWDNSPLHF. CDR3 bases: TGCGCCAGCAGCCGGACAGGGGGTATCACCTGGGATAATTCACCCCTCCACTTT.